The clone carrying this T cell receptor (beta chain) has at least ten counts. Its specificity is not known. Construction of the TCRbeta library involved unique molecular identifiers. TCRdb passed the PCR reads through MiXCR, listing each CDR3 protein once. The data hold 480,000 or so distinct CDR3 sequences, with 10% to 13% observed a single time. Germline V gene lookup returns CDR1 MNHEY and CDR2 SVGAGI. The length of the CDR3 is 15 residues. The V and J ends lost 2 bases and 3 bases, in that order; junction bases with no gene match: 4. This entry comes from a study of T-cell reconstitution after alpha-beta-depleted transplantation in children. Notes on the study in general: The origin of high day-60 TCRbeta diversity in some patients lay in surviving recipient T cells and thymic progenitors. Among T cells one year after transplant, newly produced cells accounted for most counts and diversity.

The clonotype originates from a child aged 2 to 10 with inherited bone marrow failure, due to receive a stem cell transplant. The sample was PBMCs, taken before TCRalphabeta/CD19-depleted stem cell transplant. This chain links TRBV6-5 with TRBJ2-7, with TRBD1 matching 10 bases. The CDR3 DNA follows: TGTGCCAGCAGTTACACGACAGGGGGCTTCTACGAGCAGTACTTC. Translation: CASSYTTGGFYEQYF.